This T cell receptor (beta chain) was obtained from a study of blood T cell repertoires in COVID-19. Study background: T cells, B-cell-depleted T cells, or PBMCs provided the cDNA or gDNA that served as material.

Trimming stripped 7 bases from V and 1 base from J, with 10 bases between. The CDR3 is 13 residues long. Germline CDR1 reads MNHEY; CDR2 reads SVGAGI. The data were produced by immunoSEQ multiplex PCR, yet TCRdb's version contains in-frame clones alone and is incomplete. This table has 310,000 or so clones, around nine tenths appearing once. V is TRBV6-5 and J is TRBJ1-2, with D uncertain. This clonotype was sampled from a woman younger than 45 with COVID-19, enrolled during active disease. The source material was peripheral blood. The CDR3 bases are TGTGCCAGCACCGGCGGCTTTAACTATGGCTACACCTTC. The encoded protein is CASTGGFNYGYTF.